This T cell receptor beta chain appears in the sequencing data of a study of T cell responses to AZD1222 COVID-19 vaccine. Study-wide findings and caveats: A mostly white British donor set with more females was recruited, and clonal diversity was possibly underestimated. Close to half of all spike-specific TCRs reportedly target regions of the variants that are unmutated.

Pooling covered second doses at about 4 or about 12 weeks. The CDR3 loop spans 15 amino acids. The junction had 4 bases not matched to a gene; V was cut back by 4 bases and J by 2 bases. Germline loops: CDR1 MNHEY, CDR2 SMNVEV (reference sequence). Concerning this clone: Antigen unknown.

The assay was immunoSEQ multiplex PCR, and TCRdb's table has in-frame clones only and misses some. The table records 90,000 to 130,000 clones, 70% to 90% of them present only once. The sequence derives from an adult who received the AZD1222 COVID-19 vaccine. The sample consisted of peripheral blood, taken 28 days after the second AZD1222 dose. V is TRBV27 and J is TRBJ2-3, with 9 bases that match TRBD1. CDR3 loop: CASSYRTGDTDTQYF. DNA of the CDR3: TGTGCCAGCAGTTATAGGACAGGGGACACAGATACGCAGTATTTT.